The 12 T cell receptor beta chains below all came from one sample that was sequenced in a study of blood T cell repertoires in COVID-19. Data came from immunoSEQ multiplex PCR; TCRdb stores just in-frame clones and leaves some out. The sample lists 25,000 to 30,000 clones, about 88% occurring once. What was sequenced was peripheral blood. The receptors stem from a human donor in a cohort sampled during active COVID-19. The donor label of this sample is uncertain.

V usage is TRBV29-1 and J usage is TRBJ1-4; D possibly corresponds to TRBD1 (6 bases). V lost 5 bases to trimming and J lost 3 bases, with 10 bases between them. CDR1 and CDR2 (germline): SQVTM, ANQGSEA. CDR3 size: 13 residues. The CDR3 DNA reads TGCAGCGTTCGGGGGGCAGCTAATGAAAAACTGTTTTTT. It translates to CSVRGAANEKLFF.

The chain is built from TRBV5-1 and TRBJ2-1, with 10 nucleotides matching TRBD2. CDR1 and CDR2 (germline): SGHRS, YFSETQ. The V and J ends lost 0 bases and 7 bases, in that order; junction bases with no gene match: 4. This CDR3 comprises 15 residues. The CDR3 loop is CASSLDLAGENEQFF. The DNA for the CDR3 is TGCGCCAGCAGCTTGGATCTAGCGGGAGAGAATGAGCAGTTCTTC.

The chain is built from TRBV6-5 and TRBJ2-7, with TRBD1 identical over 8 bases. Germline V lookup: CDR1 MNHEY, CDR2 SVGAGI. The CDR3 has 14 amino acids. CDR3 in DNA: TGTGCCAGCAGTTACACGCCTTGGACAGGGAAGAATTTAGTC. It yields the protein CASSYTPWTGKNLV.

V and J are TRBV5-5 and TRBJ1-2; 7 bases fit TRBD1. Germline V gives CDR1 SGHKS, CDR2 YYEKEE (reference sequence). The CDR3 is made up of 18 amino acids. V was pared by 0 bases and J by 7 bases, with 18 bases of the junction left unmatched. The CDR3 DNA reads TGTGCCAGCAGCTTGGCATCAACAGGGGTATCCCGAAGGGGTGGCTACACCTTC. Its translation: CASSLASTGVSRRGGYTF.

This chain connects TRBV7-3 to TRBJ2-1; 9 positions match TRBD2. Germline assignment: CDR1 SGHTA and CDR2 FQGTGA. With V trimmed by 5 bases and J by 9 bases, 5 bases remained unmatched. The CDR3 runs to 13 residues. CDR3 coding DNA: TGTGCCAGCAGCCGGGAGCGGGAGGCTGAGCAGTTCTTC. It encodes CASSREREAEQFF.

This clone turned up a few times. This sequence joins TRBV5-1 and TRBJ2-2, with TRBD1 matching over 9 bases. Germline assignment: CDR1 SGHRS and CDR2 YFSETQ. This CDR3 spans 15 amino acids. V was pared by 4 bases and J by 1 base, with 2 bases of the junction left unmatched. The CDR3 DNA follows: TGCGCCAGCAGCGCGGGACAGGGGAACACCGGGGAGCTGTTTTTT. Translated, it gives CASSAGQGNTGELFF.

The V call is TRBV5-3, the J call TRBJ2-1, with D perhaps matching TRBD2 (5 bases). TRBV5-3 is an ORF; its function is uncertain. Trimming pared 0 bases from V and 5 bases from J, leaving 12 bases between. The CDR3 totals 15 residues. The CDR3 reads CARSLVAGPHNEQFF. In DNA form, the CDR3 reads TGTGCCAGAAGCTTGGTGGCGGGTCCACACAATGAGCAGTTCTTC.

A few counts support this clone. This chain uses TRBV28 with TRBJ2-7, with a tentative D call TRBD1 (8 bases). V lost 7 bases, J lost 4 bases, and 20 bases lay in between. Germline-derived CDR1 and CDR2 are MDHEN and SYDVKM. This CDR3 contains 15 residues. The CDR3 is CASTTTGEGLYEQYF. CDR3 nucleotide sequence: TGTGCCAGCACCACGACAGGGGAGGGACTTTACGAGCAGTACTTC.

The chain carries TRBV2 and TRBJ2-7; 9 bases match TRBD1. CDR1 is SNHLY, CDR2 FYNNEI, per germline. This CDR3 has 13 amino acids. The trim removed 6 bases at V and 2 bases at J, leaving 2 bases unmatched. This CDR3 reads CASSRDRAYEQYF. CDR3 coding DNA: TGTGCCAGCAGCCGGGACAGGGCCTACGAGCAGTACTTC.

This rearrangement joins TRBV11-2 to TRBJ2-7; no reliable D call. Looked up from germline, CDR1 is SGHAT and CDR2 is FQNNGV. Trimming removed 3 bases at V and 5 bases at J, with 5 bases between. The CDR3 extends over 11 amino acids. The chain's CDR3 is CASSFPDEQYF. CDR3 DNA: TGTGCCAGCAGCTTCCCCGACGAGCAGTACTTC.

The chain has TRBV5-8 and TRBJ2-1; 8 positions agree with TRBD2. In germline, CDR1 is SGHTS, CDR2 YDEGEE. V lost 0 bases, J lost 10 bases, and 6 bases stayed unmatched. This CDR3 is built from 14 residues. The DNA for the CDR3 is TGTGCCAGCAGCTTGGCCCTAGCGGGCGGAGAGCAGTTCTTC. Its protein product is CASSLALAGGEQFF. Using reference TRBV5-8 and TRBJ2-1 for the parts outside the CDR3, the full variable domain is EAGVTQSPTHLIKTRGQQATLRCSPISGHTSVYWYQQALGLGLQFLLWYDEGEERNRGNFPPRFSGRQFPNYSSELNVNALELEDSALYLCASSLALAGGEQFFGPGTRLTVL.

In DNA form, the CDR3 reads TGTGCCAGCAGTCAGGGGTCCTACAATGAGCAGTTCTTC. This encodes CASSQGSYNEQFF. This chain links TRBV11-3 with TRBJ2-1, with D maybe TRBD1 (6 bases). The CDR3 is 13 residues long. The V and J ends lost 6 bases and 1 base respectively, with 7 bases between them. Germline CDR1 and CDR2: SGHNT and YENEEA.